One and the same sample provided the 18 T cell receptor beta chains below, sequenced in a study of blood T cell repertoires in COVID-19 (dated by TCRdb to the early 2020s). Receptor amplification or capture employed the immunoSEQ multiplex PCR assay. TCRdb took over this immuneACCESS table, retaining in-frame rearrangements with V and J assigned. Such tables are incomplete; in checked studies, under half of the missing clones stem from an unresolved V gene, and the remainder is unexplained. This sample gives about 190,000 clones in total; 65% to 80% of them show up just once. The ten largest clones capture roughly 13% of the sample. The specimen was peripheral blood. Receptors were obtained from a man aged 45-65 years who had recovered from COVID-19.

The chain is built from TRBV24-1 and TRBJ2-3; D possibly corresponds to TRBD1 (6 bases). CDR3 length: 16 amino acids. Germline CDR1 and CDR2: KGHDR and SFDVKD. Trimming took off 1 base at V and 1 base at J, with 11 bases between the two ends. The CDR3 sequence: CATSDLQGWGTDTQYF. The CDR3 DNA sequence: TGTGCCACCAGTGATTTACAGGGTTGGGGCACAGATACGCAGTATTTT.

This rearrangement joins TRBV6-5 to TRBJ1-1; no clear D. The CDR3 runs to 13 residues. Germline lookup yields CDR1 MNHEY and CDR2 SVGAGI. V shed 5 bases and J shed 6 bases, with 13 bases lying between them. As DNA, the CDR3 is TGTGCCAGCAGTCCGAGCGGAAAGCCTGAAGCTTTCTTT. Encoded protein: CASSPSGKPEAFF.

The V and J genes are TRBV27 and TRBJ2-1, with D unclear. This CDR3 is built from 14 residues. Trimming pared 4 bases from V and 9 bases from J, leaving 16 bases between. Germline V gene data show CDR1 as MNHEY and CDR2 as SMNVEV (reference sequence). The CDR3 region has the DNA TGTGCCAGCAGTTATGGCAGGCCCCAATCTGAGCAGTTCTTC. Amino acid sequence: CASSYGRPQSEQFF.

V is TRBV7-3 and J is TRBJ2-2, with TRBD2 identical over 7 bases. V lost 2 bases to trimming and J lost 8 bases; unmatched junction nucleotides: 14. This CDR3 has 17 amino acids. Germline CDR1 SGHTA, CDR2 FQGTGA. The DNA of the CDR3 is TGTGCCAGCAGCTTATCTTTGGCTAGCGGCCCCGCGGGGGAGCTGTTTTTT. This codes for CASSLSLASGPAGELFF. Variable domain in full (rest from reference TRBV7-3 and TRBJ2-2): GAGVSQTPSNKVTEKGKYVELRCDPISGHTALYWYRQSLGQGPEFLIYFQGTGAADDSGLPNDRFFAVRPEGSVSTLKIQRTERGDSAVYLCASSLSLASGPAGELFFGEGSRLTVL.

The chain employs TRBV6-5 and TRBJ1-1; D is unclear. Between the trimmed V and J ends, which lost 6 bases and 0 bases, there was a span of 8 bases. Germline V gene data show CDR1 as MNHEY and CDR2 as SVGAGI. This CDR3 has 13 amino acids. Here the CDR3 reads CASREVLNTEAFF. CDR3 DNA: TGTGCCAGCAGGGAGGTGCTGAACACTGAAGCTTTCTTT.

This clone was recorded once. The rearrangement joins TRBV7-9 to TRBJ1-2, with D possibly matching TRBD1 (6 bases). The CDR3 length is 14 residues. CDR1 is SEHNR and CDR2 is FQNEAQ in the germline V gene (reference sequence). V was clipped by 0 bases and J by 6 bases, with 11 bases between them. CDR3 DNA: TGTGCCAGCAGCTTAGCTGTACGACAGGATGGCTACACCTTC. It codes for CASSLAVRQDGYTF. Full variable domain (outside the CDR3, taken from reference TRBV7-9 and TRBJ1-2): DTGVSQNPRHKITKRGQNVTFRCDPISEHNRLYWYRQTLGQGPEFLTYFQNEAQLEKSRLLSDRFSAERPKGSFSTLEIQRTEQGDSAMYLCASSLAVRQDGYTFGSGTRLTVV.

The chain is built from TRBV5-1 and TRBJ1-5; 7 bases are shared with TRBD1. The junction had 17 bases not matched to a gene; V was cut back by 4 bases and J by 7 bases. The CDR3 loop spans 17 amino acids. Germline CDR1 and CDR2: SGHRS and YFSETQ. DNA for the CDR3: TGCGCCAGCAGCAAGACCCCAGCGACAGGGCTTTCCCAGCCCCAGCATTTT. Its translation: CASSKTPATGLSQPQHF.

The J gene is TRBJ2-2, the V gene TRBV12-3 or TRBV12-4, with D possibly matching TRBD1 (5 bases). V was cut by 6 bases and J by 6 bases, with 11 bases left in between. This CDR3 region has 13 residues. The CDR3 DNA reads as TGTGCCAGCAGATCCCAGGGTTCCGGGGAGCTGTTTTTT. Protein: CASRSQGSGELFF.

V gene TRBV12-5 combines with J gene TRBJ1-1; the D gene is possibly TRBD1 (6 bases). CDR1 is LGHNT, CDR2 FRNRAP, per germline. CDR3 size: 13 residues. The V end lost 0 bases, the J end lost 4 bases, and 6 bases lay between the germline ends. The CDR3 DNA reads as TGTGCTAGTGGTTTGGTACAGGGCACTGAAGCTTTCTTT. It encodes CASGLVQGTEAFF.

The rearrangement uses TRBV19 and TRBJ1-1, with D possibly TRBD1 on 5 matching bases. Germline CDR1 is LNHDA and CDR2 is SQIVND (reference sequence). V was cut by 3 bases and J by 4 bases, with 15 bases left in between. The CDR3 is 15 amino acids. CDR3 nucleotides: TGTGCCAGTAGTATTAGGAGGGCGGGGACCACTGAAGCTTTCTTT. It codes for CASSIRRAGTTEAFF. Full variable domain (missing parts from reference TRBV19 and TRBJ1-1): DGGITQSPKYLFRKEGQNVTLSCEQNLNHDAMYWYRQDPGQGLRLIYYSQIVNDFQKGDIAEGYSVSREKKESFPLTVTSAQKNPTAFYLCASSIRRAGTTEAFFGQGTRLTVV.

Only a few counts were recorded for this clone. Other DNA sequences in the sample encode the same CDR3. This chain joins TRBV7-7 and TRBJ2-3, with a weak D call TRBD1 (5 bases). CDR1 SSHAT and CDR2 FNYEAQ come from the germline V gene (reference sequence). V lost 1 base and J 1 base, leaving 9 bases between the germline ends. The CDR3 length is 15 residues. The CDR3 coding sequence is TGTGCCAGCAGCTTAGGTGCAGGGCGCACAGATACGCAGTATTTT. Protein product: CASSLGAGRTDTQYF.

The chain joins TRBV6-2 or TRBV6-3 to TRBJ1-2; no firm D call. The germline CDR1 and CDR2 sequences are MNHEY and SVGEGT. This CDR3 spans 16 amino acids. Trimming pared 0 bases from V and 3 bases from J, leaving 14 bases between. Here the CDR3 reads CASSYSALVGDYGYTF. CDR3 DNA sequence: TGTGCCAGCAGTTACTCGGCGCTGGTGGGCGACTATGGCTACACCTTC.

This chain joins TRBV3-1 (or the pseudogene TRBV3-2) and TRBJ1-2; D remains ambiguous. Germline V gene sequence: CDR1 LGHDT, CDR2 YNNKEL (reference sequence). The CDR3 is 15 amino acids. V shed 3 bases and J shed 4 bases, with 15 bases lying between them. CDR3 bases: TGTGCCAGCAGCCATGCCGGGGTTAAGGGCTATGGCTACACCTTC. As protein: CASSHAGVKGYGYTF.

This chain uses TRBV18 with TRBJ2-7; D perhaps matches TRBD2 (6 bases). CDR1 KGHSH and CDR2 LQKENI come from the germline V gene. Trimming shortened V by 6 bases and J by 0 bases, and 12 bases separated the two germline ends. This CDR3 is 14 amino acids long. CDR3 DNA: TGTGCCAGCTCTCTGGGGACTGTCTCCTACGAGCAGTACTTC. Amino acids: CASSLGTVSYEQYF.

The chain recombines TRBV7-3 with TRBJ2-1; tentatively, D is TRBD2 (6 bases). Trimming took 2 bases from V and 8 from J, leaving 13 bases between them. From germline, CDR1 is SGHTA and CDR2 FQGTGA. There are 14 residues in the CDR3. The CDR3 nucleotides read TGTGCCAGCAGCTTAGTTGCAGGAGGGGATGAGCAGTTCTTC. This codes for CASSLVAGGDEQFF.

The chain combines TRBV11-2 with TRBJ2-7; 9 nucleotides match TRBD1. V was pared by 3 bases and J by 6 bases, with 12 bases of the junction left unmatched. Germline V gene lookup returns CDR1 SGHAT and CDR2 FQNNGV. The CDR3 spans 16 residues. The CDR3 protein is CASSFIMDRGYGEQYF. The CDR3 DNA is TGTGCCAGCAGCTTCATAATGGACAGGGGCTATGGCGAGCAGTACTTC. Together with reference TRBV11-2 and TRBJ2-7, the CDR3 gives the full variable domain: EAGVAQSPRYKIIEKRQSVAFWCNPISGHATLYWYQQILGQGPKLLIQFQNNGVVDDSQLPKDRFSAERLKGVDSTLKIQPAKLEDSAVYLCASSFIMDRGYGEQYFGPGTRLTVT.

Worth noting for this clone: One end of the junction does not line up with germline, which may come from a read error. This chain uses TRBV29-1 with TRBJ2-5; 13 bases fit TRBD2. Germline V gene data show CDR1 as SQVTM and CDR2 as ANQGSEA. The CDR3 has 17 residues. Here the CDR3 reads CSVEGLAGEGGQETQYF. DNA for the CDR3: TGCAGCGTGGAAGGACTAGCGGGAGAGGGAGGGCAAGAGACCCAGTACTTC.

The V call is TRBV4-2, the J call TRBJ2-2, with TRBD2 identical over 7 bases. Unmatched junction bases numbered 3, after V lost 6 bases and J lost 2 bases. The germline V gene encodes CDR1 LGHNA and CDR2 YNFKEQ. The CDR3 extends over 14 amino acids. CDR3: CASRLASNTGELFF. CDR3 sequence (DNA): TGTGCCAGCAGACTAGCGTCAAACACCGGGGAGCTGTTTTTT.